The 13 T cell receptor beta chains presented below share a single source sample, sequenced in a study of T cell repertoires in cytomegalovirus infection. One entry per CDR3 protein, called by TCRdb with MiXCR from the reads. The sample yields 200,000 to 250,000 distinct CDR3 sequences, roughly an eighth seen once. What was sequenced was PBMCs. These receptors all stem from a human donor in good health (CMV status not recorded). Some clones in this sample may be carry-over from other donors' samples.

The table lists this clonotype with many counts. This chain links TRBV6-2 or TRBV6-3 with TRBJ1-5, with D hard to call. CDR1 is MNHEY, CDR2 SVGEGT, per germline. This CDR3 contains 12 residues. Trimming took off 8 bases at V and 3 bases at J, with 8 bases between the two ends. CDR3: CASGTFNQPQHF. In DNA form, the CDR3 reads TGTGCCAGCGGCACGTTCAATCAGCCCCAGCATTTT.

Only a few counts were recorded for this clonotype. The chain combines TRBV7-2 with TRBJ1-5; 10 bases map to TRBD1. V shed 4 bases, J shed 2 bases, and the junction held 11 bases outside the gene matches. Germline lookup yields CDR1 SGHTA and CDR2 FQGNSA. The CDR3 is made up of 18 amino acids. CDR3 in DNA: TGTGCCAGCAGCTCGCCCCGGGACAGGGGTGGAGGCAATCAGCCCCAGCATTTT. Translating it yields CASSSPRDRGGGNQPQHF.

This clonotype was seen many times. The chain couples TRBV7-2 to TRBJ2-1, with TRBD1 matching over 8 bases. Germline values: CDR1 SGHTA, CDR2 FQGNSA. The CDR3 contains 14 residues. V was pared by 3 bases and J by 9 bases, with 7 bases of the junction left unmatched. The CDR3 here is CASSLGQASGEQFF. CDR3 sequence (DNA): TGTGCCAGCAGCTTGGGACAGGCTTCGGGTGAGCAGTTCTTC.

This clonotype was seen many times. This chain joins TRBV10-3 and TRBJ2-1; D perhaps matches TRBD1 (6 bases). The CDR3 covers 13 residues. V shed 2 bases and J shed 9 bases, with 11 bases lying between them. Germline loops: CDR1 ENHRY, CDR2 SYGVKD. CDR3 loop: CAISEGWGLEQFF. For the CDR3, the DNA is TGTGCCATCAGTGAGGGGTGGGGGCTTGAGCAGTTCTTC.

This clonotype appeared many times. The rearrangement joins TRBV7-2 to TRBJ2-4; possible D gene TRBD2, 7 bases. The germline gives CDR1 SGHTA, CDR2 FQGNSA. The ends were cut back, 5 bases at V and 7 bases at J, with 15 bases in the middle. This CDR3 contains 14 residues. The CDR3 is CASSRREGGNIQYF. CDR3 DNA: TGTGCCAGCAGCCGGCGAGAGGGGGGGAACATTCAGTACTTC.

Many counts were recorded for this clonotype. The chain couples TRBV7-2 to TRBJ2-2; either TRBD1 or TRBD2 may fit D (6 bases each). CDR3 length equals 16 residues. The V and J ends lost 5 bases and 3 bases respectively, with 16 bases between them. Germline V gene data show CDR1 as SGHTA and CDR2 as FQGNSA. In nucleotides, the CDR3 is TGTGCCAGCAGCCCCCCCTGGGGGGCGGACACCGGGGAGCTGTTTTTT. Residues: CASSPPWGADTGELFF.

This chain joins TRBV29-1 and TRBJ1-1, with a possible D match to TRBD1 (5 bases). Germline V CDR1 and CDR2: SQVTM, ANQGSEA. The CDR3 has 13 amino acids. Trimming took 0 bases from V and 11 from J, leaving 16 bases between them. CDR3 in amino acids: CSVEDGGAGQAFF. The CDR3, as DNA: TGCAGCGTTGAAGATGGAGGAGCGGGGCAGGCTTTCTTT.

The chain combines TRBV20-1 with TRBJ2-7; D gene uncertain. This CDR3 region has 12 residues. Per the germline V gene, CDR1 is DFQATT and CDR2 is SNEGSKA (reference sequence). Deletions cut 6 bases from V and 4 bases from J, with 13 bases between. The CDR3 sequence: CSAQSDLYEQYF. DNA for the CDR3: TGCAGTGCCCAGTCGGATCTTTACGAGCAGTACTTC.

This clonotype was seen more than once but under ten times. The chain has TRBV7-9 and TRBJ1-1; TRBD1 might be the D (5 bases). V lost 0 bases to trimming and J lost 11 bases, with 16 bases between them. The CDR3 length is 14 residues. The germline CDR1 and CDR2 sequences are SEHNR and FQNEAQ (reference sequence). CDR3 nucleotide sequence: TGTGCCAGCAGCTTAGCCCGGGACGGCAAGGAGGCTTTCTTT. Protein sequence: CASSLARDGKEAFF.

About this clonotype: At one end the junction does not follow the germline gene, possibly because of a read error. The CDR3 here is CASRKTYKQYF. CDR3 bases: TGCGCCAGCAGAAAGACCTACAAGCAGTACTTC. The chain combines TRBV5-1 with TRBJ2-7; D remains ambiguous. Germline V gives CDR1 SGHRS, CDR2 YFSETQ. The CDR3 totals 11 residues.

This clonotype was observed at least ten times. V and J are TRBV12-3 or TRBV12-4 and TRBJ2-7; 7 nucleotides match TRBD2. The CDR3 is 15 amino acids. V shed 6 bases and J 1 base; nucleotides not matched to a gene: 9. CDR3 region: CASSLSGVYSYEQYF. CDR3 nucleotides: TGTGCCAGCAGCCTGAGCGGGGTTTATTCCTACGAGCAGTACTTC.

This clonotype was detected many times. The junction shows a germline mismatch at one end, possibly a read error. The chain links TRBV2 to TRBJ2-1, with D unclear. This CDR3 is built from 11 residues. Per the germline V gene, CDR1 is SNHLY and CDR2 is FYNNEI. The CDR3 DNA sequence: TGTGCCAGCAGTGAATACAGTGAGCAGTTCTTC. Residues: CASSEYSEQFF.

Note on this clonotype: A much larger clone lies a single base off, so this may be a read error. This rearrangement joins TRBV7-2 to TRBJ2-3; tentative D call: TRBD1 (6 bases). The CDR3 length is 15 residues. Germline values: CDR1 SGHTA, CDR2 FQGNSA. Trimming shortened V by 2 bases and J by 4 bases, and 13 bases separated the two germline ends. The CDR3 nucleotides read TGTGCCAGCAGCTTACAGGGGCGCCATTCAGATACGCAGTATTTT. Protein sequence: CASSLQGRHSDTQYF.